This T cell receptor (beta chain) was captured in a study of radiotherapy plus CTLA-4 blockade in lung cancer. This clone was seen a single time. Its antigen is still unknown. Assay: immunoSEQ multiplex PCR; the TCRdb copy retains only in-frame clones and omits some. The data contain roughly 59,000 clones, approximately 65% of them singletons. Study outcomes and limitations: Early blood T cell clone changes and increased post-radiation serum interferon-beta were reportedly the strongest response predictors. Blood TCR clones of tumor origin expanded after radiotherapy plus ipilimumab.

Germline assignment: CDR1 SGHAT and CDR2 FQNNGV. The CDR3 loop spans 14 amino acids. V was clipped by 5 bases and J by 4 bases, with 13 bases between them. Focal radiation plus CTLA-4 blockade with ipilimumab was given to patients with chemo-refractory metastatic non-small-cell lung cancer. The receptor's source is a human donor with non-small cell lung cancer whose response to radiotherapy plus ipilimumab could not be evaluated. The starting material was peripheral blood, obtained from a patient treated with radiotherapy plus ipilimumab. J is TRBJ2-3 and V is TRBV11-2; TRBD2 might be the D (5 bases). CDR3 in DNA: TGTGCCAGCAGCCCCCGTGCGGGCCCAGATACGCAGTATTTT. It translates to CASSPRAGPDTQYF. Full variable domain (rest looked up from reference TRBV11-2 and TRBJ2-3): EAGVAQSPRYKIIEKRQSVAFWCNPISGHATLYWYQQILGQGPKLLIQFQNNGVVDDSQLPKDRFSAERLKGVDSTLKIQPAKLEDSAVYLCASSPRAGPDTQYFGPGTRLTVL.